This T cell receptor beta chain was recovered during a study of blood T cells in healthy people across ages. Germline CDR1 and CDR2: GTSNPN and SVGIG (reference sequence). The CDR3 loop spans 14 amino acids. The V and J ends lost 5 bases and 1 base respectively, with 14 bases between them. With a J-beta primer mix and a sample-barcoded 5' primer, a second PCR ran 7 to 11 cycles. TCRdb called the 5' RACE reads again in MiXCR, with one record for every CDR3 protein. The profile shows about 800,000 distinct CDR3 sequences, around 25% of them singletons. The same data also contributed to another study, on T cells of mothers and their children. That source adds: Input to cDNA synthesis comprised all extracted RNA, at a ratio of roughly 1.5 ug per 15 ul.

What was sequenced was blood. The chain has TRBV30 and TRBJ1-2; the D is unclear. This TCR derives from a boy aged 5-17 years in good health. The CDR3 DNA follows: TGTGCCTGGGCCAGAAGGACTTTTAACTATGGCTACACCTTC. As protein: CAWARRTFNYGYTF. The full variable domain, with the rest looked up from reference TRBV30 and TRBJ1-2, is SQTIHQWPATLVQPVGSPLSLECTVEGTSNPNLYWYRQAAGRGLQLLFYSVGIGQISSEVPQNLSASRPQDRQFILSSKKLLLSDSGFYLCAWARRTFNYGYTFGSGTRLTVV.